The 4 T cell receptor beta chains below all came from one sample that was sequenced in a study of CD8 T cells in ankylosing spondylitis. TCRdb passed the 5' RACE reads through MiXCR, listing each CDR3 protein once. This table holds roughly 240,000 distinct CDR3 sequences, roughly 8% found once. The sequenced material came from blood, either unsorted or a sorted T cell fraction (not recorded which). The receptors come from a female donor with ankylosing spondylitis or in good health (not recorded which).

The table lists this clonotype with many counts. V usage is TRBV29-1 and J usage is TRBJ1-4; D unresolved. Looked up from germline, CDR1 is SQVTM and CDR2 is ANQGSEA. This CDR3 region has 13 residues. V was clipped by 4 bases and J by 0 bases, with 6 bases between them. The CDR3, as DNA: TGCAGCGTTGCCAAGACAACTAATGAAAAACTGTTTTTT. Translating it yields CSVAKTTNEKLFF.

This clonotype was counted ten times or more. The V call is TRBV5-1, the J call TRBJ2-6; D is undetermined. The CDR3 length is 15 residues. The germline V gene encodes CDR1 SGHRS and CDR2 YFSETQ. The V and J ends lost 0 bases and 0 bases respectively, with 4 bases between them. The CDR3 region has the DNA TGCGCCAGCAGCTTGGCGGGCTCTGGGGCCAACGTCCTGACTTTC. Translating it yields CASSLAGSGANVLTF.

Points on this clonotype: Just one base apart from a much larger clone, this may be a read error. The CDR3 nucleotides are TGCAGGGCTAGGGGGCGAACCGGGACTAGCGGGAGTCTTACCTACGAGCAGTACTTC. It translates to CRARGRTGTSGSLTYEQYF. This chain connects TRBV20-1 to TRBJ2-7; 14 bases line up with TRBD2. Per the germline V gene, CDR1 is DFQATT and CDR2 is SNEGSKA (reference sequence). The CDR3 covers 19 residues.

This clonotype was found many times. The V gene is TRBV12-3 or TRBV12-4, the J gene TRBJ2-1; 10 positions match TRBD2. V gave up 6 bases and J gave up 8 bases; unmatched junction bases: 4. The CDR3 covers 13 residues. DNA of the CDR3: TGTGCCAGCAGGGGTCTAGCGGGGGATGAGCAGTTCTTC. Protein product: CASRGLAGDEQFF.